This T cell receptor (beta chain) was recorded in a study of memory CD4+ T cells and cytomegalovirus serostatus. Single viable CD3+CD4+CD8-CD45RO+ cells were sorted as the memory CD4+ T cells. Study results and limitations: Median bootstrapped AUC for CMV status was approximately 0.96 originally, about 0.9 US-trained. 67 of 164 known CMV-associated TCRbeta sequences appeared in CD4+ memory. The CMV-associated TCR signature appears largely within the CD4+ memory repertoire.

There are 14 residues in the CDR3. CDR1 and CDR2 from the germline V gene are KGHSH and LQKENI. V shed 3 bases and J 2 bases; nucleotides not matched to a gene: 4. About this clone: Its antigen is unidentified.

Profiled with immunoSEQ multiplex PCR; TCRdb holds only in-frame clones, not every one. This sample has about 82,000 clones, with around 80% found just once. The chain couples TRBV18 to TRBJ2-7; 7 bases map to TRBD2. Material: memory CD4+ T cells from blood. This sequence was found in an adult in good health and CMV-seronegative. The CDR3 reads CASSPGGSAYEQYF. CDR3 nucleotide sequence: TGTGCCAGCTCACCGGGAGGGTCGGCCTACGAGCAGTACTTC.